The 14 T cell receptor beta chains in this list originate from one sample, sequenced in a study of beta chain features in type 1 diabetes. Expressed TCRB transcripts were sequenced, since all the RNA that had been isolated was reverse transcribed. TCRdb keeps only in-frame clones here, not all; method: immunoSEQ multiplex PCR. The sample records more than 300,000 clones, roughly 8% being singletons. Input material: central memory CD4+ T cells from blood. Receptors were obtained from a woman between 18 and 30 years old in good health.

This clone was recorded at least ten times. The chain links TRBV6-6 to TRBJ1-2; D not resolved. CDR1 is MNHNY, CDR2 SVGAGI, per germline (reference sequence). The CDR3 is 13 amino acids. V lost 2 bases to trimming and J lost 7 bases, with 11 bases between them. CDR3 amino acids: CASSYADGVGYTF. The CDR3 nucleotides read TGTGCCAGCAGTTACGCAGACGGGGTTGGCTACACCTTC.

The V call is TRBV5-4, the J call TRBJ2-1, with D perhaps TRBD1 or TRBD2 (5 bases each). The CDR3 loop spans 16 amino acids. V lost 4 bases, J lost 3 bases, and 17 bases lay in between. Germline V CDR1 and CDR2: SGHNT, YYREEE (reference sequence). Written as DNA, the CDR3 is TGTGCCAGCAGCAGGTCAGGGAGCTCCCGCTACAATGAGCAGTTCTTC. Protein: CASSRSGSSRYNEQFF.

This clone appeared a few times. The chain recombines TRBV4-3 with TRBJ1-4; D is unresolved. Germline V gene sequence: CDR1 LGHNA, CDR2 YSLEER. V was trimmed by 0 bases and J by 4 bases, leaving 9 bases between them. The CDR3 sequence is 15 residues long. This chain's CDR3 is CASSQDRADNEKLFF. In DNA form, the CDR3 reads TGCGCCAGCAGCCAAGATAGAGCCGATAATGAAAAACTGTTTTTT.

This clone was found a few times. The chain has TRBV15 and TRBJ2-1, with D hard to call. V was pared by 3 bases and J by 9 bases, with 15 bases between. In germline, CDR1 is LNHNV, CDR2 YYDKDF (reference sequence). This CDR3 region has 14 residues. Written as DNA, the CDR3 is TGTGCCACCAGCAGGGAGATAACGACGGGTGAGCAGTTCTTC. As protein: CATSREITTGEQFF.

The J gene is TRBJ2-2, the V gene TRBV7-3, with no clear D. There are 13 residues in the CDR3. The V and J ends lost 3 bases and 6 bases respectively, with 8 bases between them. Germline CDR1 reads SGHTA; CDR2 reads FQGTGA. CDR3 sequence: CASSFGWSGELFF. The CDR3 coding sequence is TGTGCCAGCAGCTTTGGGTGGTCCGGGGAGCTGTTTTTT.

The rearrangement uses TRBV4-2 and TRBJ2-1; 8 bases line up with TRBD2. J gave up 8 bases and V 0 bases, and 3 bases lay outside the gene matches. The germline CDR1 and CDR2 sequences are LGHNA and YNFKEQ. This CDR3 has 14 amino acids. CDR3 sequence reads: CASSQDSGIDEQFF. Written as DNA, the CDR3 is TGTGCCAGCAGCCAAGATAGCGGGATTGATGAGCAGTTCTTC.

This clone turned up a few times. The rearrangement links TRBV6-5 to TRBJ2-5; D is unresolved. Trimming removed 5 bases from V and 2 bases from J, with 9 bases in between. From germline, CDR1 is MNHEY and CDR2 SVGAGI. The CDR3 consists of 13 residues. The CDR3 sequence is CASSRHPQETQYF. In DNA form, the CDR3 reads TGTGCCAGCAGTCGACACCCACAAGAGACCCAGTACTTC.

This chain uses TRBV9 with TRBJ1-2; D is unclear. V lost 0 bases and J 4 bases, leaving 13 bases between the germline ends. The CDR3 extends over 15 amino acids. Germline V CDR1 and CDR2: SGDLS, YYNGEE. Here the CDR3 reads CASSVAPASGYGYTF. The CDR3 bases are TGTGCCAGCAGCGTAGCTCCCGCGTCGGGCTATGGCTACACCTTC.

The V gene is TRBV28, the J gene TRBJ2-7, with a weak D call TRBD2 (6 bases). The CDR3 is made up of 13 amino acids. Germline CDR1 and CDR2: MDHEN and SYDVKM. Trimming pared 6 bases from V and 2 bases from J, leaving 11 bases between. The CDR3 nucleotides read TGTGCCAGCAGGAGCGGGCAGACCTACGAGCAGTACTTC. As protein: CASRSGQTYEQYF.

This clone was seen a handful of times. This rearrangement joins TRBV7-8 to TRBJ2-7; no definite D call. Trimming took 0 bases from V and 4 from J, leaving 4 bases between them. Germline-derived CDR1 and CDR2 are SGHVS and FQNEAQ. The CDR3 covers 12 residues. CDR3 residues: CASSLAFYEQYF. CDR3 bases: TGTGCCAGCAGCTTAGCCTTTTACGAGCAGTACTTC.

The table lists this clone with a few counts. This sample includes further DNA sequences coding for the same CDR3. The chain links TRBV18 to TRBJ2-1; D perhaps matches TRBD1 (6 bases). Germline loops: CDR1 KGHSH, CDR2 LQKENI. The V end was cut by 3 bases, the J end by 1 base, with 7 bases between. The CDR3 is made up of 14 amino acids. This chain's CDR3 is CASSPQGSYNEQFF. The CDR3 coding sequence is TGTGCCAGCTCACCTCAGGGGTCCTACAATGAGCAGTTCTTC.

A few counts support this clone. The CDR3 DNA reads as TGTGCCAGCAGAGCCACGGCGTCTGGAAACACCATATATTTT. It translates to CASRATASGNTIYF. The chain recombines TRBV6-5 with TRBJ1-3; no reliable D call. V dropped 6 bases and J dropped 1 base, with 10 bases sitting between them. The CDR3 loop spans 14 amino acids. Per germline, CDR1 MNHEY and CDR2 SVGAGI.

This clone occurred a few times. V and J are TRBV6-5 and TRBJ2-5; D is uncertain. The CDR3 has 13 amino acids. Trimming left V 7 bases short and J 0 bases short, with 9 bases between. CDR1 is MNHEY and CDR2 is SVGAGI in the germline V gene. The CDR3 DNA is TGTGCCAGCAACCGAGACTACCAAGAGACCCAGTACTTC. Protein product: CASNRDYQETQYF.

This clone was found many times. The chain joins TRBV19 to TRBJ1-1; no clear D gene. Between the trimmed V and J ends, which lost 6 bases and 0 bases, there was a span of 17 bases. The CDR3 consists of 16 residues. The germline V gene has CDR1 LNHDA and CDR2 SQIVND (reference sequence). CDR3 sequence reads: CASSQTATLMNTEAFF. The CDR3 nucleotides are TGTGCCAGTAGCCAGACCGCGACACTTATGAACACTGAAGCTTTCTTT.